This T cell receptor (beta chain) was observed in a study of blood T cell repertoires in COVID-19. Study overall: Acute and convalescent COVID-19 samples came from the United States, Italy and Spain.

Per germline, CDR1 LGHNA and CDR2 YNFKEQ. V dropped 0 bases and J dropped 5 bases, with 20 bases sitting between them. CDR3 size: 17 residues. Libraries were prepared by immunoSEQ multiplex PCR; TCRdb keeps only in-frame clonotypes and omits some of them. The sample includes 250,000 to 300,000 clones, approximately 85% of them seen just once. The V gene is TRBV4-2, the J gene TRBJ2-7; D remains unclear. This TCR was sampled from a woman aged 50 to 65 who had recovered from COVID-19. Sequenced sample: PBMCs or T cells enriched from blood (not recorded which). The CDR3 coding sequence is TGTGCCAGCAGCCAAGATATCCTGGTCCTTTGCCGCGACGAGCAGTACTTC. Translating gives CASSQDILVLCRDEQYF.